This TCR beta chain was recovered during a study of T cell responses to AZD1222 COVID-19 vaccine. CDR3 size: 15 residues. Germline assignment: CDR1 SGHTS and CDR2 YDEGEE. V was clipped by 2 bases and J by 4 bases; unmatched bases: 7. A remark on this clone: Its specificity is unknown.

Assay: immunoSEQ multiplex PCR; the TCRdb copy retains only in-frame clones and omits some. The top ten clones hold 1.7% of a sample with about 100,000 clones, about nine tenths of them seen once. Study observations and caveats: Most donors were white British, females outnumbered males, and clonal diversity was possibly underestimated. Reportedly, nearly half of unique spike TCRs recognized epitopes outside B.1.351/B.1.1.7 mutations. Baseline testing showed seropositivity in only a handful of AZD1222 recipients.

The chain uses TRBV5-8 and TRBJ2-7; TRBD1 matches 9 bases. The sequenced sample was peripheral blood, obtained on day 0 of AZD1222 vaccination. This TCR came from an adult in good health. The CDR3 DNA reads as TGTGCCAGCAGCTTCTATCCGGGACAGGGATACGAGCAGTACTTC. Translated: CASSFYPGQGYEQYF.